The 16 T cell receptor beta chains below come from one sample, sequenced in a study of T cell repertoires in cytomegalovirus infection (dated by TCRdb to 2018 to 2020). The treatment or condition tag for this specimen amounts to: in vitro stimulation with specific CMV peptide epitopes to enrich CMV-specific T cells. The sequencer listed for this sample is Illumina HiSeq 1500. The public reads were run again by TCRdb, first through fastp at Q25 and then through MiXCR, and only productive beta chains were kept. Here each entry gathers all rows of one CDR3 protein and keeps the most common genes and DNA. The table for this sample lists hundreds of thousands of distinct CDR3 sequences; 33% of them were counted only once. The ten largest clonotypes hold roughly 20% of the sample. No cognate antigen is known for these TCRs. Source: cultured PBMCs, taken from culture after CMV antigen stimulation. The receptor source for this set is a human donor in good health (CMV status not recorded). Some clones in this sample may be carry-over from other donors' samples.

The chain has TRBV11-2 and TRBJ1-4; a weak D match, TRBD1 (6 bases). This CDR3 region has 15 residues. The ends were cut back, 1 base at V and 4 bases at J, with 10 bases in the middle. Germline V gene lookup returns CDR1 SGHAT and CDR2 FQNNGV. In DNA form, the CDR3 reads TGTGCCAGCAGCTTAGCGGGGGGCGATAATGAAAAACTGTTTTTT. This translates into CASSLAGGDNEKLFF.

The V and J genes are TRBV7-6 and TRBJ2-3, with unresolved D. V lost 5 bases, J lost 6 bases, and 18 bases lay in between. Germline assignment: CDR1 SGHVS and CDR2 FNYEAQ. This CDR3 comprises 15 residues. The DNA of the CDR3 is TGTGCCAGCAGCCAAGGATACAGCGAGGAGGATACGCAGTATTTT. As protein: CASSQGYSEEDTQYF.

This clonotype was counted only a few times. This chain links TRBV12-3 or TRBV12-4 with TRBJ1-6; D perhaps matches TRBD1 (5 bases). Trimming left V 7 bases short and J 14 bases short, with 18 bases between. This CDR3 has 13 residues. CDR3 sequence: CASTGGVRGALHF. The CDR3 bases are TGTGCCAGCACCGGGGGGGTTCGAGGGGCCCTCCACTTT.

In this sample, this clonotype turned up a few times. This chain connects TRBV27 to TRBJ2-7; 8 bases line up with TRBD2. Trimming cost V 6 bases and J 9 bases; bases outside gene matches: 16. CDR3 length: 15 residues. The germline gives CDR1 MNHEY, CDR2 SMNVEV (reference sequence). The CDR3: CASRGGAAGETGQYF. The CDR3 region has the DNA TGTGCCAGCAGGGGAGGGGCAGCGGGGGAAACGGGGCAGTACTTC.

This clonotype was seen a few times. V usage is TRBV7-9 and J usage is TRBJ1-1; tentatively, D is TRBD1 (6 bases). V lost 5 bases and J 10 bases, leaving 17 bases between the germline ends. Germline loops: CDR1 SEHNR, CDR2 FQNEAQ (reference sequence). The length of the CDR3 is 13 residues. CDR3 sequence: CASSPGWGRGAFF. In DNA form, the CDR3 reads TGTGCCAGCAGCCCCGGGTGGGGCAGGGGAGCTTTCTTT.

The J gene is TRBJ2-3, the V gene TRBV27; 9 nucleotides match TRBD1. V shed 5 bases and J 8 bases; nucleotides not matched to a gene: 20. The germline CDR1 and CDR2 sequences are MNHEY and SMNVEV (reference sequence). The CDR3 has 18 amino acids. The CDR3 is CASSPYQAGTGSRVTQYF. The CDR3 DNA sequence: TGTGCCAGCAGTCCGTATCAGGCCGGGACAGGGAGCAGGGTTACGCAGTATTTT.

The chain links TRBV7-2 to TRBJ2-7; D not certain. Germline CDR1 and CDR2: SGHTA and FQGNSA. This CDR3 is built from 14 residues. V was pared by 0 bases and J by 3 bases, with 9 bases between. Written as DNA, the CDR3 is TGTGCCAGCAGCTTAGCGGCTTGGGGCTACGAGCAGTACTTC. It specifies CASSLAAWGYEQYF.

V gene TRBV6-2 or TRBV6-3 combines with J gene TRBJ2-7; D is possibly TRBD1 (6 bases). This CDR3 has 13 residues. V was pared by 6 bases and J by 2 bases, with 11 bases between. Germline V gene sequence: CDR1 MNHEY, CDR2 SVGEGT. CDR3 coding DNA: TGTGCCAGCAGACAAGGACAGCCCTACGAGCAGTACTTC. Translation: CASRQGQPYEQYF.

This clonotype was counted between two and nine times. The chain joins TRBV28 to TRBJ1-4; 8 bases map to TRBD1. V trimming: 3 bases; J trimming: 8 bases; junction bases outside the gene matches: 8. The CDR3 is 15 amino acids. In germline, CDR1 is MDHEN, CDR2 SYDVKM. CDR3 region: CASSFRTGREEKLFF. CDR3 DNA: TGTGCCAGCAGTTTTCGGACAGGGCGTGAAGAAAAACTGTTTTTT.

This chain connects TRBV7-4 to TRBJ2-1, with TRBD2 matching over 12 bases. J was trimmed by 4 bases and V by 5 bases; bases with no gene match: 6. Germline loops: CDR1 SGHVT, CDR2 SQSDAQ. This CDR3 contains 16 residues. CDR3 bases: TGTGCCAGCAGCAGCAGACTAGCGGGAGATTACAATGAGCAGTTCTTC. Amino acid sequence: CASSSRLAGDYNEQFF.

This clonotype was detected a few times. CDR3 residues: CASSLFRGDTDTQYF. The CDR3 coding sequence is TGTGCCAGCAGCCTATTCCGGGGGGACACAGATACGCAGTATTTT. The V and J genes are TRBV12-3 or TRBV12-4 and TRBJ2-3; 7 nucleotides match TRBD2. The CDR3 is 15 amino acids. J gave up 2 bases and V 6 bases, and 8 bases lay outside the gene matches.

V gene TRBV2 combines with J gene TRBJ2-5, with 12 bases that match TRBD2. Germline V lookup: CDR1 SNHLY, CDR2 FYNNEI. This CDR3 is built from 19 residues. The trim removed 6 bases at V and 5 bases at J, leaving 19 bases unmatched. In DNA form, the CDR3 reads TGTGCCAGCAGCGTCCCCCTAGCGGGGGGGTCCCGGGCGGAGGAGACCCAGTACTTC. Translation gives CASSVPLAGGSRAEETQYF.

The chain couples TRBV12-5 to TRBJ2-1, with TRBD2 matching over 8 bases. Looked up from germline, CDR1 is LGHNT and CDR2 is FRNRAP. The V gene end was trimmed by 8 bases and the J gene end by 8 bases; junction bases not matched to a gene: 14. The CDR3 runs 15 residues. The chain's CDR3 is CASQSGRFSNDEQFF. DNA of the CDR3: TGTGCTAGTCAAAGCGGGAGATTCTCCAATGATGAGCAGTTCTTC.

This chain uses TRBV23-1 with TRBJ2-7; no definite D call. TRBV23-1 falls under the ORF class, with uncertain function. V was trimmed by 7 bases and J by 7 bases, leaving 8 bases between them. The CDR3 length is 10 residues. The CDR3 region has the DNA TGCGCCAGCACTCCGGAGGAGCAGTACTTC. It specifies CASTPEEQYF.

This clonotype has at least ten counts. The chain uses TRBV7-2 and TRBJ1-5; D unclear. The germline V gene encodes CDR1 SGHTA and CDR2 FQGNSA. The CDR3 consists of 15 residues. The ends were cut back, 0 bases at V and 0 bases at J, with 6 bases in the middle. The CDR3 sequence is CASSLAVRSNQPQHF. The CDR3, as DNA: TGTGCCAGCAGCTTAGCGGTTCGTAGCAATCAGCCCCAGCATTTT.

This chain links TRBV4-1 with TRBJ2-1; 7 bases map to TRBD2. V dropped 8 bases and J dropped 4; count of bases not matched to a gene: 11. The CDR3 consists of 15 residues. The germline gives CDR1 MGHRA, CDR2 YSYEKL. The CDR3 is CASRESGKSYNEQFF. CDR3 bases: TGCGCCAGCCGCGAAAGCGGGAAATCGTACAATGAGCAGTTCTTC.